Each of the 32 T cell receptor beta chains below was sequenced from the same sample in a study of low-dose radiotherapy and immunotherapy resistance in tumors. Covering alpha and beta chains, TRAV- and TRBV-specific primers were used for the first-strand cDNA. PCR amplification of the TCRs was performed with Phusion for 20 PCR cycles, and it relied on a constant-region primer together with a V-primer adapter. TCRdb analysed the reads with MiXCR anew, one entry per CDR3 protein. The repertoire holds about 12,000 distinct CDR3 sequences, roughly 72% seen once, with roughly 3.1% in the top ten. These receptors were obtained from a human donor with advanced metastatic prostate, ovarian, gallbladder or colorectal cancer (not recorded which). This table probably holds off-target reads from a library built for another chain.

This clonotype is a singleton in its sample. The rearrangement links TRBV5-6 to TRBJ1-2, with 7 bases that match TRBD1. The CDR3 runs 14 residues. The germline CDR1 and CDR2 sequences are SGHDT and YYEEEE. The V and J ends lost 4 bases and 4 bases, in that order; junction bases with no gene match: 7. The CDR3 region is CASSRDREVYGYTF. The CDR3 bases are TGTGCCAGCAGCCGAGACAGGGAGGTCTATGGCTACACCTTC.

The V gene is TRBV5-6, the J gene TRBJ1-4, with no clear D. Trimming removed 4 bases from V and 8 bases from J, with 15 bases in between. The CDR3 runs 14 residues. The germline V gene encodes CDR1 SGHDT and CDR2 YYEEEE. The CDR3 loop reads CASSREMQREKLFF. CDR3 nucleotides: TGTGCCAGCAGCCGGGAAATGCAAAGGGAAAAACTGTTTTTT.

This clonotype appeared once. This chain's CDR3 is CASSLGQGAESIQYF. Written as DNA, the CDR3 is TGTGCCAGCAGCTTAGGACAGGGGGCGGAGAGCATTCAGTACTTC. The J gene is TRBJ2-4, the V gene TRBV7-2, with 10 bases lining up with TRBD1. This CDR3 contains 15 residues. Germline assignment: CDR1 SGHTA and CDR2 FQGNSA. The junction had 6 bases not matched to a gene; V was cut back by 1 base and J by 9 bases.

The genes are TRBV28 and TRBJ2-7, with a tentative D call TRBD2 (5 bases). Germline loops: CDR1 MDHEN, CDR2 SYDVKM. The V end lost 1 base, the J end lost 3 bases, and 16 bases lay between the germline ends. The CDR3 covers 16 residues. The CDR3 spells CASSLSLLGRNYEQYF. In nucleotides, the CDR3 is TGTGCCAGCAGTTTATCTCTACTAGGACGCAACTACGAGCAGTACTTC. Based on the CDR3 plus reference TRBV28 and TRBJ2-7, the full variable domain is DVKVTQSSRYLVKRTGEKVFLECVQDMDHENMFWYRQDPGLGLRLIYFSYDVKMKEKGDIPEGYSVSREKKERFSLILESASTNQTSMYLCASSLSLLGRNYEQYFGPGTRLTVT.

This chain uses TRBV7-2 with TRBJ2-1, with 9 bases identical to TRBD2. The germline gives CDR1 SGHTA, CDR2 FQGNSA. The CDR3 sequence is 18 residues long. The ends lost 2 bases at V and 6 bases at J; junction bases unmatched: 14. In DNA, the CDR3 is TGTGCCAGCAGCTTATATATTCGGGCCGGCGGGAGGGTCAATGAGCAGTTCTTC. Its protein product is CASSLYIRAGGRVNEQFF.

This clonotype was detected a few times. The gene calls are TRBV10-3 and TRBJ1-5, with TRBD1 matching over 7 bases. Germline V lookup: CDR1 ENHRY, CDR2 SYGVKD. The CDR3 extends over 16 amino acids. With 2 bases clipped from V and 3 bases from J, the junction kept 7 bases outside the gene matches. The CDR3 spells CAISEQRDSVNQPQHF. In nucleotides, the CDR3 is TGTGCCATCAGTGAGCAACGGGACAGCGTCAATCAGCCCCAGCATTTT.

The chain has TRBV5-4 and TRBJ2-1; no definite D call. The CDR3 loop spans 16 amino acids. The V gene lost 0 bases and the J gene lost 0 bases, with 10 bases spanning the gap. CDR1 and CDR2 from the germline V gene are SGHNT and YYREEE (reference sequence). CDR3 sequence (DNA): TGTGCCAGCAGCTTGGTTGGCGGTAGCTCCTACAATGAGCAGTTCTTC. Encoded protein: CASSLVGGSSYNEQFF.

The sample holds a few counts of this clonotype. V and J are TRBV29-1 and TRBJ1-2; no clear D gene. The germline gives CDR1 SQVTM, CDR2 ANQGSEA. V lost 0 bases and J 2 bases, leaving 10 bases between the germline ends. This CDR3 has 14 amino acids. In DNA form, the CDR3 reads TGCAGCGTTGAAGATCTGGGGAGGAACTATGGCTACACCTTC. This encodes CSVEDLGRNYGYTF.

The chain recombines TRBV27 with TRBJ1-5; 10 nucleotides align to TRBD1. The germline CDR1 and CDR2 sequences are MNHEY and SMNVEV (reference sequence). The trim removed 2 bases at V and 0 bases at J, leaving 16 bases unmatched. This CDR3 spans 21 amino acids. This chain's CDR3 is CASSLRSGPGTGDFSNQPQHF. CDR3 in DNA: TGTGCCAGCAGTTTAAGGTCTGGCCCCGGGACAGGGGACTTTAGCAATCAGCCCCAGCATTTT.

CDR3 loop: CASSLGTAGTGAETQYF. The CDR3 DNA sequence: TGTGCCAGCAGTTTAGGAACTGCGGGGACAGGGGCGGAGACCCAGTACTTC. This chain links TRBV28 with TRBJ2-5; 10 nucleotides line up with TRBD1. Trimming took 2 bases from V and 5 from J; bases not matched to a gene: 11. The CDR3 loop spans 17 amino acids. CDR1 is MDHEN, CDR2 SYDVKM, per germline. The whole variable domain, remainder taken from reference TRBV28 and TRBJ2-5, is DVKVTQSSRYLVKRTGEKVFLECVQDMDHENMFWYRQDPGLGLRLIYFSYDVKMKEKGDIPEGYSVSREKKERFSLILESASTNQTSMYLCASSLGTAGTGAETQYFGPGTRLLVL.

This clonotype showed up just a few times. V usage is TRBV10-3 and J usage is TRBJ2-5, with TRBD1 as a possible D gene (6 bases). Deletions cut 11 bases from V and 0 bases from J, with 13 bases between. The germline V gene has CDR1 ENHRY and CDR2 SYGVKD. The CDR3 loop spans 13 amino acids. The CDR3 protein is CASKRQDQETQYF. The CDR3 DNA reads TGTGCCTCGAAGAGACAGGACCAAGAGACCCAGTACTTC.

V gene TRBV2 combines with J gene TRBJ2-3; 7 nucleotides agree with TRBD1. The germline gives CDR1 SNHLY, CDR2 FYNNEI. The CDR3 covers 15 residues. V lost 3 bases and J lost 7; bases outside the gene matches: 10. The CDR3 DNA reads TGTGCCAGCAGTGAGAATTCGGGACAGAGATATACGCAGTATTTT. Protein: CASSENSGQRYTQYF.

This rearrangement joins TRBV6-8 to TRBJ1-6; maybe TRBD1 (5 bases). The germline CDR1 and CDR2 sequences are MNHGY and SAAAGT. V lost 4 bases and J 8 bases, leaving 18 bases between the germline ends. The CDR3 length is 16 residues. Here the CDR3 reads CASSSRLGQRHSPLHF. Here the CDR3 DNA reads TGTGCCAGCAGTTCCCGCCTGGGGCAGAGGCATTCACCCCTCCACTTT.

The genes are TRBV11-2 and TRBJ2-4; TRBD2 is a possible D gene (5 bases). The V gene's germline CDR1 is SGHAT and CDR2 FQNNGV. V was cut by 0 bases and J by 10 bases, with 7 bases left in between. This CDR3 region has 12 residues. The CDR3 bases are TGTGCCAGCAGCTTAGAGACGGGGATTCAGTACTTC. Protein product: CASSLETGIQYF.

The rearrangement links TRBV5-5 to TRBJ1-2; D perhaps matches TRBD1 (5 bases). The CDR3 runs 13 residues. Looked up from germline, CDR1 is SGHKS and CDR2 is YYEKEE (reference sequence). V lost 4 bases, J lost 4 bases, and 11 bases lay in between. The CDR3 here is CASSGIGAYGYTF. The CDR3 DNA reads as TGTGCCAGCAGCGGTATTGGGGCCTATGGCTACACCTTC.

This chain uses TRBV20-1 with TRBJ1-2; 12 nucleotides match TRBD1. Losses at the gene ends were 3 bases for V and 7 bases for J; bases not matched to a gene: 3. Germline CDR1 DFQATT, CDR2 SNEGSKA (reference sequence). The CDR3 spans 13 residues. The CDR3 spells CSASPGQGAGYTF. In nucleotides, the CDR3 is TGCAGTGCTAGTCCGGGACAGGGGGCTGGCTACACCTTC.

The genes are TRBV5-1 and TRBJ2-2; D might be TRBD2 (5 bases). Deletions cut 1 base from V and 4 bases from J, with 20 bases between. The germline gives CDR1 SGHRS, CDR2 YFSETQ. The CDR3 runs to 18 residues. The CDR3 loop reads CASSLLGPQSGGTGELFF. Written as DNA, the CDR3 is TGCGCCAGCAGCTTGCTCGGGCCTCAAAGCGGCGGCACCGGGGAGCTGTTTTTT.

The rearrangement joins TRBV14 to TRBJ2-1; D might be TRBD1 or TRBD2, each matching 7 bases. Trimming pared 4 bases from V and 9 bases from J, leaving 13 bases between. The CDR3 has 13 amino acids. Germline V gives CDR1 SGHDN, CDR2 FVKESK. The CDR3 region is CASSRSGGAEQFF. The CDR3 DNA reads TGTGCCAGCAGCCGTTCAGGGGGGGCTGAGCAGTTCTTC.

In this sample, this clonotype turned up once. The CDR3 protein is CASSYRAGGETQYF. The CDR3 DNA sequence: TGTGCCAGCAGTTACAGGGCGGGGGGGGAGACCCAGTACTTC. The gene calls are TRBV6-5 and TRBJ2-5; 9 bases agree with TRBD2. The ends lost 2 bases at V and 5 bases at J; junction bases unmatched: 3. Looked up from germline, CDR1 is MNHEY and CDR2 is SVGAGI. This CDR3 contains 14 residues.

The chain joins TRBV29-1 to TRBJ1-3; D possibly corresponds to TRBD1 (6 bases). CDR3 length: 15 amino acids. Trimming pared 1 base from V and 4 bases from J, leaving 14 bases between. The germline gives CDR1 SQVTM, CDR2 ANQGSEA. The CDR3 DNA sequence: TGCAGCGTTGAAGCCCGGGGGCGAACGGGAAACACCATATATTTT. Its protein is CSVEARGRTGNTIYF.

This chain joins TRBV20-1 and TRBJ2-1; weak D call: TRBD2 (6 bases). V dropped 3 bases and J dropped 4 bases, with 16 bases sitting between them. Germline V gene sequence: CDR1 DFQATT, CDR2 SNEGSKA (reference sequence). The CDR3 contains 15 residues. The CDR3 protein is CSASHLPGDYNEQFF. The CDR3 bases are TGCAGTGCTAGCCACCTTCCGGGAGATTACAATGAGCAGTTCTTC.

This clonotype was found once. One junction end does not reproduce the germline sequence, and a read error may be involved. This chain uses TRBV11-1 with TRBJ2-5; D is unresolved. The CDR3 loop spans 11 amino acids. Germline V CDR1 and CDR2: SGHAT, FQDESV (reference sequence). The CDR3 DNA follows: TGTGCCAGCAGCCTAAGAGAGACCCAGTGCTTC. Protein product: CASSLRETQCF.

The chain links TRBV28 to TRBJ2-1, with D maybe TRBD2 (6 bases). Trimming shortened V by 3 bases and J by 0 bases, and 12 bases separated the two germline ends. The CDR3 extends over 16 amino acids. Germline V gene data show CDR1 as MDHEN and CDR2 as SYDVKM. The CDR3 sequence is CASSLAAGFSYNEQFF. The CDR3 DNA follows: TGTGCCAGCAGTTTGGCGGCGGGATTCTCCTACAATGAGCAGTTCTTC.

The rearrangement links TRBV4-3 to TRBJ2-1; maybe TRBD1 (5 bases). V was clipped by 4 bases and J by 7 bases, with 20 bases between them. The CDR3 spans 16 residues. Germline CDR1 LGHNA, CDR2 YSLEER. The DNA for the CDR3 is TGCGCCAGCAGCCCATCGGGCAGGGCCAGGTATAATGAGCAGTTCTTC. Protein sequence: CASSPSGRARYNEQFF.

The chain links TRBV24-1 to TRBJ2-7; the match to TRBD2 covers 9 bases. CDR3 length: 16 residues. J gave up 4 bases and V 3 bases, and 9 bases lay outside the gene matches. The germline gives CDR1 KGHDR, CDR2 SFDVKD. The CDR3 protein is CATSDPAGGSSYEQYF. The CDR3 DNA sequence: TGTGCCACCAGTGATCCAGCGGGAGGTTCAAGTTACGAGCAGTACTTC.

The chain couples TRBV28 to TRBJ2-5, with 14 bases lining up with TRBD2. The CDR3 sequence is 19 residues long. Looked up from germline, CDR1 is MDHEN and CDR2 is SYDVKM. The trim removed 5 bases at V and 5 bases at J, leaving 16 bases unmatched. CDR3 loop: CASSRSRGLAGGGSETQYF. CDR3 nucleotide sequence: TGTGCCAGCAGTCGATCACGCGGACTAGCGGGAGGTGGATCGGAGACCCAGTACTTC. The variable domain in full, completed from reference TRBV28 and TRBJ2-5, reads DVKVTQSSRYLVKRTGEKVFLECVQDMDHENMFWYRQDPGLGLRLIYFSYDVKMKEKGDIPEGYSVSREKKERFSLILESASTNQTSMYLCASSRSRGLAGGGSETQYFGPGTRLLVL.

This chain joins TRBV29-1 and TRBJ2-3, with 12 bases identical to TRBD2. J gave up 3 bases and V 4 bases, and 8 bases lay outside the gene matches. CDR3 length: 16 amino acids. Germline CDR1 is SQVTM and CDR2 is ANQGSEA. CDR3 nucleotides: TGCAGCGTTGCGAGGACTAGCGGGACGAGTACAGATACGCAGTATTTT. Translating it yields CSVARTSGTSTDTQYF.

The chain carries TRBV2 and TRBJ1-1; 9 nucleotides align to TRBD1. The CDR3 consists of 14 residues. Trimming cost V 7 bases and J 5 bases; bases outside gene matches: 8. Germline CDR1 SNHLY, CDR2 FYNNEI. The CDR3 bases are TGTGCCAGCACCCTACAGGGGGCCACGACTGAAGCTTTCTTT. This codes for CASTLQGATTEAFF. Complete variable domain (other parts from reference TRBV2 and TRBJ1-1): EPEVTQTPSHQVTQMGQEVILRCVPISNHLYFYWYRQILGQKVEFLVSFYNNEISEKSEIFDDQFSVERPDGSNFTLKIRSTKLEDSAMYFCASTLQGATTEAFFGQGTRLTVV.

The rearrangement links TRBV28 to TRBJ2-3; tentatively, D is TRBD2 (7 bases). V lost 5 bases, J lost 1 base, and 19 bases lay in between. This CDR3 is 17 amino acids long. The germline V gene encodes CDR1 MDHEN and CDR2 SYDVKM. CDR3 in DNA: TGTGCCAGCAGTCCCGAAAACGGGGGGCCGGGCACAGATACGCAGTATTTT. Encoded protein: CASSPENGGPGTDTQYF.

This chain joins TRBV5-4 and TRBJ2-7; TRBD2 aligns across 13 bases. Germline trimming cut 4 bases from V and 7 bases from J; bases unmatched to any gene: 5. This CDR3 has 14 residues. The germline V gene has CDR1 SGHNT and CDR2 YYREEE (reference sequence). The CDR3 spells CASSRTSGSIEQYF. In nucleotides, the CDR3 is TGTGCCAGCAGCCGGACTAGCGGGAGTATTGAGCAGTACTTC.

In DNA, the CDR3 is TGTGCCAGCAGCTTAACTATCGCCAATGAGCAGTTCTTC. Residues: CASSLTIANEQFF. The chain employs TRBV4-2 and TRBJ2-1; D unclear. Per the germline V gene, CDR1 is LGHNA and CDR2 is YNFKEQ. V was pared by 5 bases and J by 6 bases, with 11 bases between. This CDR3 contains 13 residues.

This clonotype has a single count. This chain links TRBV29-1 with TRBJ1-1, with 10 positions matching TRBD1. The ends lost 6 bases at V and 2 bases at J; junction bases unmatched: 12. The CDR3 loop spans 16 amino acids. Looked up from germline, CDR1 is SQVTM and CDR2 is ANQGSEA. CDR3 sequence (DNA): TGCAGCGTCCCGGGACAGGGGCCTCTCGGCAACACTGAAGCTTTCTTT. Its translation: CSVPGQGPLGNTEAFF.